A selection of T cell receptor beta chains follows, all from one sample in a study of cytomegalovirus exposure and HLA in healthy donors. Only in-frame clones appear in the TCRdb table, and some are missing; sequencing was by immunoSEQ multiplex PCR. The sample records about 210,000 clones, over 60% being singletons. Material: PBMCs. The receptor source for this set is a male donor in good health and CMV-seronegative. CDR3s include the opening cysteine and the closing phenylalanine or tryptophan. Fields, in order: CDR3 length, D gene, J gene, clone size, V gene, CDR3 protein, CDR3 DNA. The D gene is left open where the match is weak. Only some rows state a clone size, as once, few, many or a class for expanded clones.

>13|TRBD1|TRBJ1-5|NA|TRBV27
CASRQGAGQPQHF
TGTGCCAGCAGACAGGGGGCAGGTCAGCCCCAGCATTTT
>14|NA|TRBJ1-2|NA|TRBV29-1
CSVVLGGPGYGYTF
TGCAGCGTTGTGTTGGGGGGGCCGGGCTATGGCTACACCTTC
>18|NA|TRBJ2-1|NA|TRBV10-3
CAISELGSSSSFYNEQFF
TGTGCCATCAGTGAGTTGGGCTCTTCTAGCAGCTTCTACAATGAGCAGTTCTTC
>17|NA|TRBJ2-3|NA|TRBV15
CATSRLSSPLSTDTQYF
TGTGCCACCAGCAGACTCTCTAGCCCCCTTAGCACAGATACGCAGTATTTT
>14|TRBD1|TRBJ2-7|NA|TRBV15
CATNGTGGYYEQYF
TGTGCCACCAACGGGACAGGGGGATACTACGAGCAGTACTTC
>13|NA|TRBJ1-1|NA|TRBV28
CASSPTLNTEAFF
TGTGCCAGCAGCCCGACACTGAACACTGAAGCTTTCTTT
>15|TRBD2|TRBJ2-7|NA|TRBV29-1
CSASGGSGTSYEQYF
TGCAGCGCCTCGGGTGGCAGCGGGACCTCCTACGAGCAGTACTTC
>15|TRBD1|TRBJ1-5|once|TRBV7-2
CASSWGQVSNQPQHF
TGTGCCAGCAGCTGGGGACAGGTTAGCAATCAGCCCCAGCATTTT
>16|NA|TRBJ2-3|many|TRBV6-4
CASSEGAGRGADTQYF
TGTGCCAGCAGTGAAGGGGCAGGGCGAGGCGCAGATACGCAGTATTTT
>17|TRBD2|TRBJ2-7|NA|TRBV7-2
CASSLLDGGSHSYEQYF
TGTGCCAGCAGCTTATTAGACGGGGGGTCGCACTCCTACGAGCAGTACTTC
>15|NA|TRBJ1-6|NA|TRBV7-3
CASSPREGANSPLHF
TGTGCCAGCAGCCCGCGGGAGGGCGCTAATTCACCCCTCCACTTT
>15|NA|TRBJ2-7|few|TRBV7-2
CASSLAQNRAYEQYF
TGTGCCAGCAGCTTAGCGCAAAACAGAGCCTACGAGCAGTACTTC
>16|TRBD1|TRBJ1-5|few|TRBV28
CASSPRGQVLNQPQHF
TGTGCCAGCAGTCCCCGCGGACAGGTTCTCAATCAGCCCCAGCATTTT
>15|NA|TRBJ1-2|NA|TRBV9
CASSVGGEGGYGYTF
TGTGCCAGCAGCGTAGGCGGCGAAGGGGGCTATGGCTACACCTTC
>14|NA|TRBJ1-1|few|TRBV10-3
CAIRRQNLNTEAFF
TGTGCCATCAGGAGACAGAATTTGAACACTGAAGCTTTCTTT
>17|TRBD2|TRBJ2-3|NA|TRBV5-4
CASSSPLAGGPSDTQYF
TGTGCCAGCAGCTCACCTCTAGCGGGAGGGCCCTCAGATACGCAGTATTTT
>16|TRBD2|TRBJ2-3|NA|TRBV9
CASSELAGGSTDTQYF
TGTGCCAGCAGCGAACTAGCGGGGGGGAGCACAGATACGCAGTATTTT